This T cell receptor (beta chain) was sequenced during a study of shared clonotypes between healthy human individuals. Only a few counts were recorded for this clone. What it binds is unknown. Study outcomes and limitations: The generation probabilities recorded for non-shared clonotypes fell below those of clonotypes shared by all four donors. At large depth, rarefaction still showed sorted-subset sequencing to be incomplete.

Genomic DNA of every subset was divided equally among multiple immunoSEQ plates. Profiling relied on immunoSEQ multiplex PCR, and the TCRdb table lists in-frame clones only, not all of them. The top ten hold 10% of the sample, which has fewer than 400,000 clones, about 74% seen once. CDR3 length equals 14 residues. The V end lost 8 bases, the J end lost 2 bases, and 13 bases lay between the germline ends. Germline V CDR1 and CDR2: MNHNS, SASEGT. What was sequenced was memory CD4+ T cells sorted from blood. Specified subset: CD45RA-negative fraction. The genes are TRBV6-1 and TRBJ1-3; D not resolved. This TCR came from a man aged 25 to 40 in good health. The CDR3 region is CASHVAGPGNTIYF. In nucleotides, the CDR3 is TGTGCCAGCCACGTCGCCGGGCCTGGAAACACCATATATTTT.